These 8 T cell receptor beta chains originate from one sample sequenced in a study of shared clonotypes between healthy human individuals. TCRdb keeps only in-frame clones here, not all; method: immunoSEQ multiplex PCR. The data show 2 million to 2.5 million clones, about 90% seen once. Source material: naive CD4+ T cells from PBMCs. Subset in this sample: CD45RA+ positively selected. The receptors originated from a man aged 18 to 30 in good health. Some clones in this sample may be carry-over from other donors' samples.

The CDR3, as DNA: TGCGCCAGCAGTATGGGACAGCCGAGGTTATCCTACGAGCAGTACTTC. Translating gives CASSMGQPRLSYEQYF. The chain links TRBV10-1 to TRBJ2-7, with 7 positions matching TRBD1. J gave up 1 base and V 5 bases, and 11 bases lay outside the gene matches. Germline assignment: CDR1 WNHNN and CDR2 SYGVQD (reference sequence). The CDR3 runs to 16 residues.

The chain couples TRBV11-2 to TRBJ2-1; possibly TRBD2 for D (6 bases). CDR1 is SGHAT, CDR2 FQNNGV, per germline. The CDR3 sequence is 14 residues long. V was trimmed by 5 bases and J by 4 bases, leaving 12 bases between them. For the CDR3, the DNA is TGTGCCAGCAGCGAGCTGACTAGATACAATGAGCAGTTCTTC. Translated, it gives CASSELTRYNEQFF.

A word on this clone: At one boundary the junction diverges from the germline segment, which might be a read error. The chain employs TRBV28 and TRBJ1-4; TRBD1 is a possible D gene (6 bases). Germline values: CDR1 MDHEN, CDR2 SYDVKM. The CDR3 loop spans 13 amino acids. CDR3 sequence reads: CATRWGRNQKLFF. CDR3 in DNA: TGTGCCACCCGATGGGGGCGTAATCAAAAACTGTTTTTT.

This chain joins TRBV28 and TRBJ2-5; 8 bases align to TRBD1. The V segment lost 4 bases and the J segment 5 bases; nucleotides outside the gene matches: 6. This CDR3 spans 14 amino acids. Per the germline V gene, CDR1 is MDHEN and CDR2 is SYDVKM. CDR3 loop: CASSSPTGVETQYF. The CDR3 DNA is TGTGCCAGCAGTTCCCCGACAGGGGTGGAGACCCAGTACTTC.

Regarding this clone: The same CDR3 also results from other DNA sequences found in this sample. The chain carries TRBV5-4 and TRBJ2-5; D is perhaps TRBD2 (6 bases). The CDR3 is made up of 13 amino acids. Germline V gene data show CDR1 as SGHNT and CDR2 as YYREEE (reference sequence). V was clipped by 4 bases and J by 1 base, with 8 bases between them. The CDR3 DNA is TGTGCCAGCAGCCCGGGGGTCCAAGAGACCCAGTACTTC. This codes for CASSPGVQETQYF. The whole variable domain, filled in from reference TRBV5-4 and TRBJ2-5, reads ETGVTQSPTHLIKTRGQQVTLRCSSQSGHNTVSWYQQALGQGPQFIFQYYREEENGRGNFPPRFSGLQFPNYSSELNVNALELDDSALYLCASSPGVQETQYFGPGTRLLVL.

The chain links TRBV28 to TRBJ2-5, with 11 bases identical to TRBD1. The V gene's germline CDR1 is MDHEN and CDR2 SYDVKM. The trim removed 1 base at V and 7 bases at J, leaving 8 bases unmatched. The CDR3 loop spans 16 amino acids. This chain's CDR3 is CASSLYRTGGWGTQYF. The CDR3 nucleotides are TGTGCCAGCAGTTTATATCGGACAGGGGGCTGGGGGACCCAGTACTTC. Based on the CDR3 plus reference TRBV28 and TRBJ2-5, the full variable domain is DVKVTQSSRYLVKRTGEKVFLECVQDMDHENMFWYRQDPGLGLRLIYFSYDVKMKEKGDIPEGYSVSREKKERFSLILESASTNQTSMYLCASSLYRTGGWGTQYFGPGTRLLVL.

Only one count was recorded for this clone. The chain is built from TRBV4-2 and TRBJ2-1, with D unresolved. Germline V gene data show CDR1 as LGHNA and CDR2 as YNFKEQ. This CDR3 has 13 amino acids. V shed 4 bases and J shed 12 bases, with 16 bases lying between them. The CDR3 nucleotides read TGTGCCAGCAGCCCAAGCCATCCCTTTGGGCAGTTCTTC. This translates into CASSPSHPFGQFF.

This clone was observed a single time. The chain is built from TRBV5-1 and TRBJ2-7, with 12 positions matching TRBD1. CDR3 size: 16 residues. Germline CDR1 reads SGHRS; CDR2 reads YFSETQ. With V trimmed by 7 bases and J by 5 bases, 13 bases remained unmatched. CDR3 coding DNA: TGCGCCAGCCAAAGTGTTCCGGGACAGGGGGCCCACGAGCAGTACTTC. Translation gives CASQSVPGQGAHEQYF.